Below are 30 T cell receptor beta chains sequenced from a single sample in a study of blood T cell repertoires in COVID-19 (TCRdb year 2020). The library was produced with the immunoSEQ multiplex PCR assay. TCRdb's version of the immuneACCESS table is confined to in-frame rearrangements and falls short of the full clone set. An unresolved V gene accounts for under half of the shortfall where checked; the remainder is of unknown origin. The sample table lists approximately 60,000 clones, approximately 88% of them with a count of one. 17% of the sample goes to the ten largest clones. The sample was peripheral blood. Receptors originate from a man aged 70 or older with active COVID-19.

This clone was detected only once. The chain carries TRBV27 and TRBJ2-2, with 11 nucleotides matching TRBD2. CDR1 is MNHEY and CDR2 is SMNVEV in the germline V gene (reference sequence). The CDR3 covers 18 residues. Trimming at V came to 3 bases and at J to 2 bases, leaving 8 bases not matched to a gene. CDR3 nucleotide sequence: TGTGCCAGCAGTTTCCTTGGCCTAGCGGGAGGTAACACCGGGGAGCTGTTTTTT. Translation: CASSFLGLAGGNTGELFF.

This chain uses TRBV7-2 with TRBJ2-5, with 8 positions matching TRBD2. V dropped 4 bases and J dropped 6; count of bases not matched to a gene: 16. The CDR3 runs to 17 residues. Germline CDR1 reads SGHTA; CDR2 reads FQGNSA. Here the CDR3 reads CASSSPEGAGVLKTQYF. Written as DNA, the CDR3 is TGTGCCAGCAGCTCCCCAGAGGGAGCGGGAGTTTTGAAGACCCAGTACTTC. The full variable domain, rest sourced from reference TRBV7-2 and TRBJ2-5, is GAGVSQSPSNKVTEKGKDVELRCDPISGHTALYWYRQSLGQGLEFLIYFQGNSAPDKSGLPSDRFSAERTGGSVSTLTIQRTQQEDSAVYLCASSSPEGAGVLKTQYFGPGTRLLVL.

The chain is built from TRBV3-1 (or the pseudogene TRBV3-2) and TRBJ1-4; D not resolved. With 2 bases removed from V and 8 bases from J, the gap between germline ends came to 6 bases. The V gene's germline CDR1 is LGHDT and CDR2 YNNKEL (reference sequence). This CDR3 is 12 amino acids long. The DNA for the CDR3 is TGTGCCAGCAGCCAACCGGGGGAAAAACTGTTTTTT. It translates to CASSQPGEKLFF.

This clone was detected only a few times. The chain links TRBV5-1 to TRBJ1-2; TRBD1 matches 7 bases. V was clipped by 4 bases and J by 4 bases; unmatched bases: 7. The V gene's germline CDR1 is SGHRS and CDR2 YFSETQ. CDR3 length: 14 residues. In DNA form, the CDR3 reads TGCGCCAGCAGCGTTCTACAGGGGACCTATGGCTACACCTTC. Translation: CASSVLQGTYGYTF. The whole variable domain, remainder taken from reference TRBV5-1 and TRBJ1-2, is KAGVTQTPRYLIKTRGQQVTLSCSPISGHRSVSWYQQTPGQGLQFLFEYFSETQRNKGNFPGRFSGRQFSNSRSEMNVSTLELGDSALYLCASSVLQGTYGYTFGSGTRLTVV.

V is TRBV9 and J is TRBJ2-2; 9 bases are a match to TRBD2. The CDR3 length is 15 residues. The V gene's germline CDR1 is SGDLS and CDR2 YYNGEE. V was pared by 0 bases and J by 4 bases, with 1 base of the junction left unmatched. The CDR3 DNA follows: TGTGCCAGCAGCGTAGTACTAGCGGGCACCGGGGAGCTGTTTTTT. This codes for CASSVVLAGTGELFF.

The DNA for the CDR3 is TGTGCCAGCAGTCCCGGGACTATCGTCACAGATACGCAGTATTTT. Translated: CASSPGTIVTDTQYF. The chain joins TRBV6-6 to TRBJ2-3; TRBD2 matches 7 bases. V shed 5 bases, J shed 2 bases, and the junction held 7 bases outside the gene matches. From germline, CDR1 is MNHNY and CDR2 SVGAGI (reference sequence). This CDR3 contains 15 residues.

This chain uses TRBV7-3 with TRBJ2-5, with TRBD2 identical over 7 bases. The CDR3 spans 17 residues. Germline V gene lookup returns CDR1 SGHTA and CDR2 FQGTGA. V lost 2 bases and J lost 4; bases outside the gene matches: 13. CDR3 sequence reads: CASSLFPAEGRGETQYF. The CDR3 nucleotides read TGTGCCAGCAGCTTATTCCCAGCGGAGGGGAGGGGAGAGACCCAGTACTTC.

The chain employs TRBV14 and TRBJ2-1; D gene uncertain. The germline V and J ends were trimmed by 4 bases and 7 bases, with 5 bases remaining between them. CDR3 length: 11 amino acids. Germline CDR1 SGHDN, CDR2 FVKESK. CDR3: CASSLQNEQFF. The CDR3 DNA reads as TGTGCCAGCAGCCTTCAGAATGAGCAGTTCTTC.

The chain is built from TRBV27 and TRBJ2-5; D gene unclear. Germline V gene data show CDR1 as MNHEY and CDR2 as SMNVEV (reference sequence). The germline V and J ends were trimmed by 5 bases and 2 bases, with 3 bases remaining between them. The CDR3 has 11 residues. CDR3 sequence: CASSHQETQYF. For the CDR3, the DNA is TGTGCCAGCAGTCATCAAGAGACCCAGTACTTC.

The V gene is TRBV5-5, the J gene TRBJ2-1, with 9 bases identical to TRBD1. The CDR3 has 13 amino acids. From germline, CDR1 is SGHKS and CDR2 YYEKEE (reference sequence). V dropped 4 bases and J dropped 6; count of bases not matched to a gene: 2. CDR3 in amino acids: CASSTTGGNEQFF. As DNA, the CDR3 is TGTGCCAGCAGCACGACAGGGGGCAATGAGCAGTTCTTC.

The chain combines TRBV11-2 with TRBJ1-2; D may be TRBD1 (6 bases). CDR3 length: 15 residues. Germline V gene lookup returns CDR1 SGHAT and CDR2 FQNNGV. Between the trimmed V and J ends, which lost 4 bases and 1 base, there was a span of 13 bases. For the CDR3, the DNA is TGTGCCAGCAGCTCCATACAGGGCCGTAACTATGGCTACACCTTC. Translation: CASSSIQGRNYGYTF.

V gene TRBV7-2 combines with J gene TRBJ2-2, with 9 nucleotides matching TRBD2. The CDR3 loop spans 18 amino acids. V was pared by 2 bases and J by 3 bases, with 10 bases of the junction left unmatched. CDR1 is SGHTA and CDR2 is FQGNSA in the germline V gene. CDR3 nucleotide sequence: TGTGCCAGCAGCTTATCGGGGATGCTAGCGGGATACACCGGGGAGCTGTTTTTT. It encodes CASSLSGMLAGYTGELFF. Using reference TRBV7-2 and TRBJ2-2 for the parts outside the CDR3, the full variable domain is GAGVSQSPSNKVTEKGKDVELRCDPISGHTALYWYRQSLGQGLEFLIYFQGNSAPDKSGLPSDRFSAERTGGSVSTLTIQRTQQEDSAVYLCASSLSGMLAGYTGELFFGEGSRLTVL.

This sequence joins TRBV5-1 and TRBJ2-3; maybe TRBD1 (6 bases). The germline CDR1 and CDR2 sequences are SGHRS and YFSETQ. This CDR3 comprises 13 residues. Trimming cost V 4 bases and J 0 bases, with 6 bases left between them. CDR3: CASSTGSTDTQYF. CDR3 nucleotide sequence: TGCGCCAGCAGCACAGGGAGCACAGATACGCAGTATTTT.

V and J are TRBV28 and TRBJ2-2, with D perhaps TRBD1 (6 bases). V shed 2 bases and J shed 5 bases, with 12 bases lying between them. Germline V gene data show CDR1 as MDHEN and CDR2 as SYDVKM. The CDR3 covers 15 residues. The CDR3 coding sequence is TGTGCCAGCAGTTTAACGTGGGGGCAAACCGGGGAGCTGTTTTTT. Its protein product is CASSLTWGQTGELFF.

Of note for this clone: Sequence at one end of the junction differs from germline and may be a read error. CDR3 bases: TGTGCCAGCAGTTTAGACTGGACTGCCCTTAGCGGGGAGCTGTTTTTT. It codes for CASSLDWTALSGELFF. The chain employs TRBV7-8 and TRBJ2-2, with D maybe TRBD2 (5 bases). The CDR3 is 16 amino acids. From germline, CDR1 is SGHVS and CDR2 FQNEAQ.

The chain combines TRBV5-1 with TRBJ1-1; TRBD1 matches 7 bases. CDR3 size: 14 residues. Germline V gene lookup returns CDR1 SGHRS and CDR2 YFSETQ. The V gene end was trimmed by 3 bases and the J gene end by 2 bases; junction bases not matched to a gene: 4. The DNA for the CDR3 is TGCGCCAGCAGCTCCAGGGGGACCAACACTGAAGCTTTCTTT. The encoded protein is CASSSRGTNTEAFF.

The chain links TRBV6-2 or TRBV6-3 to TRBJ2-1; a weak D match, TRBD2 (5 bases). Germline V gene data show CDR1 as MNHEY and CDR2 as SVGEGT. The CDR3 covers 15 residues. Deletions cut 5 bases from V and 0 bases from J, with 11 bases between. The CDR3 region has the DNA TGTGCCAGCAGTAAAGCGGATAGCTCCTACAATGAGCAGTTCTTC. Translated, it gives CASSKADSSYNEQFF.

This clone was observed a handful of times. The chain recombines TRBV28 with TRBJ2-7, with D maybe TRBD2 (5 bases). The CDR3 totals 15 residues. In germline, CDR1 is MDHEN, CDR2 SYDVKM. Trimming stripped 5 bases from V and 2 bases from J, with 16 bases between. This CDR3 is CASSPGIVGTYEQYF. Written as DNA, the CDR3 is TGTGCCAGCAGTCCCGGGATCGTGGGGACCTACGAGCAGTACTTC.

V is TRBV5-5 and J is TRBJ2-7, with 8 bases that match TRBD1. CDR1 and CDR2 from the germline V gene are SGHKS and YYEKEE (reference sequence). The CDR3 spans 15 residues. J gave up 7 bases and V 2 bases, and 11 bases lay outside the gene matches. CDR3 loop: CASSFKPGQASEQYF. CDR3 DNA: TGTGCCAGCAGCTTCAAGCCGGGACAGGCTTCGGAGCAGTACTTC.

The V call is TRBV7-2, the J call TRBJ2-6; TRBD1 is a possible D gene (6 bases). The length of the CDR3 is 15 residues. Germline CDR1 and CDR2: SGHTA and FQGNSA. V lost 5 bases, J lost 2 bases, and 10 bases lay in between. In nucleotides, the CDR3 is TGTGCCAGCAGCAAAACAGGGACTGGGGCCAACGTCCTGACTTTC. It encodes CASSKTGTGANVLTF.

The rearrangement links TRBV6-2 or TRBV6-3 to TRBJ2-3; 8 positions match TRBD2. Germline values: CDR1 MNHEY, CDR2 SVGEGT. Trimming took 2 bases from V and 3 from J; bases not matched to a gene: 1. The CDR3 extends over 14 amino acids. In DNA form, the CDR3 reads TGTGCCAGCAGTTACGGACTAGCAACAGATACGCAGTATTTT. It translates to CASSYGLATDTQYF.

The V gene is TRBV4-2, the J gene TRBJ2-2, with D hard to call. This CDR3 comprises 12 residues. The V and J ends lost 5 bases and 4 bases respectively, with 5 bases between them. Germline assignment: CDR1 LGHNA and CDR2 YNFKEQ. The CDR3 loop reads CASSYGTGELFF. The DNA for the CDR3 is TGTGCCAGCAGCTACGGCACCGGGGAGCTGTTTTTT.

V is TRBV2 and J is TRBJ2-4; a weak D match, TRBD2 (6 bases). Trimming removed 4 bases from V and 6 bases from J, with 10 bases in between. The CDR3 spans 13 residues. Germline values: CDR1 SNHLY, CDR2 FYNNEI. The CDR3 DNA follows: TGTGCCAGCAGTGCCGTGGGAGGAAACATTCAGTACTTC. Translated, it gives CASSAVGGNIQYF. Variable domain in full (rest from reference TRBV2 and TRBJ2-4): EPEVTQTPSHQVTQMGQEVILRCVPISNHLYFYWYRQILGQKVEFLVSFYNNEISEKSEIFDDQFSVERPDGSNFTLKIRSTKLEDSAMYFCASSAVGGNIQYFGAGTRLSVL.

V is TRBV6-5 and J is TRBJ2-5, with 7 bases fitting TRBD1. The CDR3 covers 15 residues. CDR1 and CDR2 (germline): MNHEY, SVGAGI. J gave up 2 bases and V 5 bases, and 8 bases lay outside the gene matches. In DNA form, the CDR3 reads TGTGCCAGCAGTAGACAGGGAAGGGGTCAAGAGACCCAGTACTTC. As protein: CASSRQGRGQETQYF.

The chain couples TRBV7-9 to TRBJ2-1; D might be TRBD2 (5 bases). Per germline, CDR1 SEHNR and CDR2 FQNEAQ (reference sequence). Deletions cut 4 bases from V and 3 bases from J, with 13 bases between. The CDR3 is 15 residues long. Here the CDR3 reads CASSSPSSFYNEQFF. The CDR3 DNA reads TGTGCCAGCAGCTCCCCTTCTAGCTTCTACAATGAGCAGTTCTTC. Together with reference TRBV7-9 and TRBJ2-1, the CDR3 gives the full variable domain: DTGVSQNPRHKITKRGQNVTFRCDPISEHNRLYWYRQTLGQGPEFLTYFQNEAQLEKSRLLSDRFSAERPKGSFSTLEIQRTEQGDSAMYLCASSSPSSFYNEQFFGPGTRLTVL.

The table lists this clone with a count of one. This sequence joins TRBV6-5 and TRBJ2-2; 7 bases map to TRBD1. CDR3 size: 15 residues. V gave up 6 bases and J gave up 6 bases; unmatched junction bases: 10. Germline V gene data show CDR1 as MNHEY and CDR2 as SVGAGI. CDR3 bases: TGTGCCAGCAGGATACAGGGGAACGTCCCCGGGGAGCTGTTTTTT. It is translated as CASRIQGNVPGELFF.

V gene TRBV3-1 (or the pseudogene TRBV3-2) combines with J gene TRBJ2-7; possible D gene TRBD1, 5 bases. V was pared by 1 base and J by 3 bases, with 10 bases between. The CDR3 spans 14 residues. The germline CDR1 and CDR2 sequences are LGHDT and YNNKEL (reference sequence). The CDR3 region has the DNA TGTGCCAGCAGCCAAGCAGGGTATGTCTACGAGCAGTACTTC. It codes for CASSQAGYVYEQYF.

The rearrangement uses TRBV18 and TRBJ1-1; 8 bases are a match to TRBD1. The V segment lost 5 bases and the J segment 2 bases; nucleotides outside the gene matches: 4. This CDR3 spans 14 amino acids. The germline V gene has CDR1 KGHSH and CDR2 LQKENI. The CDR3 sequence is CASSAPGGNTEAFF. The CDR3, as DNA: TGTGCCAGCTCAGCTCCAGGGGGCAACACTGAAGCTTTCTTT.

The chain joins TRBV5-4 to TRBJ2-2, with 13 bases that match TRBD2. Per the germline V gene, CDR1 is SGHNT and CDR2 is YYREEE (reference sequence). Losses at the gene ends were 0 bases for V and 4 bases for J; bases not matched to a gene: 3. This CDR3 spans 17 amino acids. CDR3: CASSLATSGRATGELFF. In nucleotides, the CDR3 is TGTGCCAGCAGCTTGGCTACTAGCGGGAGGGCCACCGGGGAGCTGTTTTTT.

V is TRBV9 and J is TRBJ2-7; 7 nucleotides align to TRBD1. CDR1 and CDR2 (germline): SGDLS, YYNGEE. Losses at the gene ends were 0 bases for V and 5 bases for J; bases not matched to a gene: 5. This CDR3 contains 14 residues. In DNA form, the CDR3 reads TGTGCCAGCAGCGTAGGAGGGGGCGGCGACGAGCAGTACTTC. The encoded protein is CASSVGGGGDEQYF. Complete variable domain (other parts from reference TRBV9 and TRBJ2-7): DSGVTQTPKHLITATGQRVTLRCSPRSGDLSVYWYQQSLDQGLQFLIQYYNGEERAKGNILERFSAQQFPDLHSELNLSSLELGDSALYFCASSVGGGGDEQYFGPGTRLTVT.